These 19 T cell receptor beta chains were all obtained from the same sample, sequenced in a study of T cell repertoires in cytomegalovirus infection. Antigen specificity for these receptors is unknown. TCRdb re-called the reads through MiXCR, storing one row per CDR3 protein. The data show 250,000 to 300,000 distinct CDR3 sequences, 22% seen once. The sample consisted of cultured PBMCs, taken from culture after CMV antigen stimulation. The source of these receptors is a human donor in good health (CMV status not recorded). Some clones in this sample may be carry-over from other donors' samples.

This clonotype has just a few counts. The chain employs TRBV24-1 and TRBJ2-1; 13 bases align to TRBD2. CDR1 and CDR2 (germline): KGHDR, SFDVKD. The CDR3 contains 16 residues. J was trimmed by 8 bases and V by 6 bases; bases with no gene match: 9. For the CDR3, the DNA is TGTGCCACCAGTAGGACCGGACTAGCGGGAGTGTATGAGCAGTTCTTC. Residues: CATSRTGLAGVYEQFF.

The chain has TRBV10-3 and TRBJ2-6, with D unresolved. The CDR3 covers 13 residues. Trimming took 8 bases from V and 4 from J, leaving 9 bases between them. Germline V CDR1 and CDR2: ENHRY, SYGVKD. The CDR3, as DNA: TGTGCCATCCGTTCGGCGGGGGCCAACGTCCTGACTTTC. It codes for CAIRSAGANVLTF.

The table lists this clonotype with many counts. The J gene is TRBJ2-7, the V gene TRBV7-2; no definite D call. The CDR3 is 14 amino acids. V lost 0 bases and J 4 bases, leaving 10 bases between the germline ends. Germline V gives CDR1 SGHTA, CDR2 FQGNSA. The CDR3 sequence: CASSLAPGDYEQYV. Here the CDR3 DNA reads TGTGCCAGCAGCTTAGCGCCGGGCGATTACGAGCAGTACGTC.

This clonotype has only a few counts. V and J are TRBV11-2 and TRBJ1-1; 10 bases are shared with TRBD1. The CDR3 consists of 14 residues. From germline, CDR1 is SGHAT and CDR2 FQNNGV. Germline trimming cut 7 bases from V and 1 base from J; bases unmatched to any gene: 3. The CDR3 DNA reads TGTGCCAGCACCAGGACAGGGGGGAACACTGAAGCTTTCTTT. Residues: CASTRTGGNTEAFF.

This clonotype was seen once. The rearrangement links TRBV19 to TRBJ2-1, with 8 bases lining up with TRBD1. V was clipped by 10 bases and J by 4 bases; unmatched bases: 12. The germline V gene encodes CDR1 LNHDA and CDR2 SQIVND (reference sequence). This CDR3 has 15 amino acids. The chain's CDR3 is CATYGQGAKYNEQFF. Written as DNA, the CDR3 is TGTGCCACATATGGACAGGGCGCTAAATACAATGAGCAGTTCTTC.

This clonotype has more than one count but fewer than ten. The chain joins TRBV9 to TRBJ1-6; D unclear. CDR3 length equals 16 residues. CDR1 and CDR2 (germline): SGDLS, YYNGEE. Trimming stripped 1 base from V and 8 bases from J, with 16 bases between. CDR3 protein: CASSVWPGMEDSPLHF. The CDR3 DNA follows: TGTGCCAGCAGCGTATGGCCGGGGATGGAAGATTCACCCCTCCACTTT. Using reference TRBV9 and TRBJ1-6 for the parts outside the CDR3, the full variable domain is DSGVTQTPKHLITATGQRVTLRCSPRSGDLSVYWYQQSLDQGLQFLIQYYNGEERAKGNILERFSAQQFPDLHSELNLSSLELGDSALYFCASSVWPGMEDSPLHFGNGTRLTVT.

At least ten counts were recorded for this clonotype. The chain couples TRBV7-2 to TRBJ2-7; 8 positions match TRBD2. This CDR3 has 13 amino acids. Per germline, CDR1 SGHTA and CDR2 FQGNSA. V dropped 4 bases and J dropped 2; count of bases not matched to a gene: 1. The CDR3 loop reads CASSSGGAYEQYF. In nucleotides, the CDR3 is TGTGCCAGCAGCTCCGGGGGGGCCTACGAGCAGTACTTC.

This clonotype was counted between two and nine times. This chain links TRBV27 with TRBJ1-1; D uncertain. The V and J ends lost 6 bases and 1 base respectively, with 9 bases between them. This CDR3 region has 13 residues. The V gene's germline CDR1 is MNHEY and CDR2 SMNVEV (reference sequence). The CDR3 protein is CASSRLWNTEAFF. CDR3 DNA: TGTGCCAGCAGCCGTCTCTGGAACACTGAAGCTTTCTTT.

CDR3 loop: CASSVGTGPLTYEQYF. The CDR3 DNA reads as TGTGCCAGCAGCGTAGGGACCGGGCCCCTTACCTACGAGCAGTACTTC. J is TRBJ2-7 and V is TRBV5-4, with D perhaps TRBD1 or TRBD2 (5 bases each). Per the germline V gene, CDR1 is SGHNT and CDR2 is YYREEE (reference sequence). V lost 4 bases, J lost 2 bases, and 19 bases lay in between. This CDR3 spans 16 amino acids. Variable domain in full (rest from reference TRBV5-4 and TRBJ2-7): ETGVTQSPTHLIKTRGQQVTLRCSSQSGHNTVSWYQQALGQGPQFIFQYYREEENGRGNFPPRFSGLQFPNYSSELNVNALELDDSALYLCASSVGTGPLTYEQYFGPGTRLTVT.

The chain uses TRBV10-3 and TRBJ2-5; the D is unclear. The germline gives CDR1 ENHRY, CDR2 SYGVKD. The CDR3 is made up of 13 amino acids. Trimming left V 3 bases short and J 5 bases short, with 10 bases between. CDR3 bases: TGTGCCATCAGTGAAGAAGATCGGGAGACCCAGTACTTC. Its protein is CAISEEDRETQYF.

Ten or more counts support this clonotype. This rearrangement joins TRBV7-2 to TRBJ2-2, with TRBD2 matching over 8 bases. Unmatched junction bases numbered 4, after V lost 1 base and J lost 6 bases. The CDR3 runs to 15 residues. The germline gives CDR1 SGHTA, CDR2 FQGNSA. The CDR3 is CASSLVAGGPGELFF. The CDR3 DNA reads TGTGCCAGCAGCTTAGTGGCGGGAGGACCCGGGGAGCTGTTTTTT.

Many counts were recorded for this clonotype. This rearrangement joins TRBV7-2 to TRBJ1-1, with D uncertain. The CDR3 runs to 15 residues. V was pared by 4 bases and J by 0 bases, with 12 bases between. Germline CDR1 is SGHTA and CDR2 is FQGNSA. The CDR3 DNA is TGTGCCAGCAGCTCCCTACCGTCAATGAACACTGAAGCTTTCTTT. It codes for CASSSLPSMNTEAFF. The entire variable domain, with the rest obtained from reference TRBV7-2 and TRBJ1-1, is as follows: GAGVSQSPSNKVTEKGKDVELRCDPISGHTALYWYRQSLGQGLEFLIYFQGNSAPDKSGLPSDRFSAERTGGSVSTLTIQRTQQEDSAVYLCASSSLPSMNTEAFFGQGTRLTVV.

The V call is TRBV9, the J call TRBJ2-2, with D perhaps matching TRBD1 (6 bases). Germline-derived CDR1 and CDR2 are SGDLS and YYNGEE. Trimming pared 0 bases from V and 7 bases from J, leaving 13 bases between. CDR3 length equals 15 residues. In nucleotides, the CDR3 is TGTGCCAGCAGCGTAGAGGGTCAGGGGTTCGGGGAGCTGTTTTTT. Protein product: CASSVEGQGFGELFF.

V gene TRBV28 combines with J gene TRBJ1-4, with a tentative D call TRBD1 (5 bases). Germline values: CDR1 MDHEN, CDR2 SYDVKM. The V and J ends lost 4 bases and 7 bases respectively, with 10 bases between them. The CDR3 sequence is 13 residues long. The CDR3 DNA follows: TGTGCCAGCAGTTCCCTCGGGGGTGAAAAACTGTTTTTT. This sequence encodes CASSSLGGEKLFF.

This clonotype was observed a single time. This rearrangement joins TRBV15 to TRBJ2-2; D not certain. The CDR3 runs 14 residues. Deletions cut 3 bases from V and 4 bases from J, with 9 bases between. CDR1 LNHNV and CDR2 YYDKDF come from the germline V gene (reference sequence). DNA of the CDR3: TGTGCCACCAGCAGCTTTGGATCCACCGGGGAGCTGTTTTTT. Protein product: CATSSFGSTGELFF.

This clonotype was seen at least ten times. The chain links TRBV7-2 to TRBJ2-7; either TRBD1 or TRBD2 may supply D (7 bases each). The CDR3 is 15 amino acids. V gave up 3 bases and J gave up 7 bases, with 19 bases separating them. The germline V gene encodes CDR1 SGHTA and CDR2 FQGNSA. As DNA, the CDR3 is TGTGCCAGCAGCTTCCAAGCACGACAGGGAGGGGAGCAGTACTTC. Amino acids: CASSFQARQGGEQYF.

The chain joins TRBV18 to TRBJ1-1; weak D call: TRBD1 (6 bases). This CDR3 comprises 14 residues. CDR1 is KGHSH, CDR2 LQKENI, per germline. V lost 3 bases and J lost 6, with 14 bases in between. Written as DNA, the CDR3 is TGTGCCAGCTCACCTTCCCAGGGGATGCCTGAAGCTTTCTTT. Its protein is CASSPSQGMPEAFF.

The CDR3 region is CASTTRGGITEAFF. DNA for the CDR3: TGTGCCAGCACGACCCGAGGGGGGATCACTGAAGCTTTCTTT. The chain is built from TRBV7-6 and TRBJ1-1; D perhaps matches TRBD1 (6 bases). CDR3 size: 14 residues. The V gene lost 7 bases and the J gene lost 4 bases, with 16 bases spanning the gap. Germline V gene data show CDR1 as SGHVS and CDR2 as FNYEAQ.

The sample holds many counts of this clonotype. This chain connects TRBV7-2 to TRBJ2-3; 9 bases align to TRBD2. The germline V gene encodes CDR1 SGHTA and CDR2 FQGNSA. The CDR3 totals 17 residues. V lost 1 base to trimming and J lost 2 bases; unmatched junction nucleotides: 7. DNA for the CDR3: TGTGCCAGCAGCTTAGGTTTATCTAGCGGGACCACAGATACGCAGTATTTT. It encodes CASSLGLSSGTTDTQYF.